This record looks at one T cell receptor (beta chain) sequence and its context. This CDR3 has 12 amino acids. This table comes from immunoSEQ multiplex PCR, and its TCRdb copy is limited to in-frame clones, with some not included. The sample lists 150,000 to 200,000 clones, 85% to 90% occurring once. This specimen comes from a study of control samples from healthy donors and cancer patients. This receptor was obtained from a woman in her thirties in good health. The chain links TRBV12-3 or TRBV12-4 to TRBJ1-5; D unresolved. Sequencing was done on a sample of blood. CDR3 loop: CASAPRNQPQHF. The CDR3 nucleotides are TGTGCAAGCGCCCCCCGCAATCAGCCCCAGCATTTT.